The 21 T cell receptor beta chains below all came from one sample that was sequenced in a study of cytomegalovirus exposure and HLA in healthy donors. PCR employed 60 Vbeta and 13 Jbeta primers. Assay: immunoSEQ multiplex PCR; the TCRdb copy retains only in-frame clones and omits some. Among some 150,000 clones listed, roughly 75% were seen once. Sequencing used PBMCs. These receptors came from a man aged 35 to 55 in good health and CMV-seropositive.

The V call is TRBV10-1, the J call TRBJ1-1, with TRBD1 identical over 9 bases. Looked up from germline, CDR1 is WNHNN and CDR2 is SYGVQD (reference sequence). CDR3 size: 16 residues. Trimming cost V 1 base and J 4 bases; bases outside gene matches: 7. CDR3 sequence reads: CASSELVTGGRTEAFF. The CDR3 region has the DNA TGCGCCAGCAGTGAGTTGGTGACAGGGGGTCGCACTGAAGCTTTCTTT.

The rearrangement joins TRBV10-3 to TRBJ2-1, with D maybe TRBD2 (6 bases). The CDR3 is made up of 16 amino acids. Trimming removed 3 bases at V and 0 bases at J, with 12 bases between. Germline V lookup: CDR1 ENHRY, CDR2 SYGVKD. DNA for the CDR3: TGTGCCATCAGTGAAATGGAGGGCCGCTCCTACAATGAGCAGTTCTTC. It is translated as CAISEMEGRSYNEQFF.

CDR3 loop: CASSPRLANTEAFF. DNA for the CDR3: TGCGCCAGCAGCCCAAGACTTGCGAACACTGAAGCTTTCTTT. The genes are TRBV4-3 and TRBJ1-1; D gene uncertain. CDR1 LGHNA and CDR2 YSLEER come from the germline V gene. The CDR3 spans 14 residues. Between the trimmed V and J ends, which lost 4 bases and 1 base, there was a span of 10 bases.

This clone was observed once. CDR3 sequence (DNA): TGCAGTGCTTCCCATGGAAACACCATATATTTT. It yields the protein CSASHGNTIYF. The J gene is TRBJ1-3, the V gene TRBV20-1; D gene uncertain. The CDR3 length is 11 residues. V shed 5 bases and J shed 3 bases, with 5 bases lying between them. CDR1 DFQATT and CDR2 SNEGSKA come from the germline V gene (reference sequence).

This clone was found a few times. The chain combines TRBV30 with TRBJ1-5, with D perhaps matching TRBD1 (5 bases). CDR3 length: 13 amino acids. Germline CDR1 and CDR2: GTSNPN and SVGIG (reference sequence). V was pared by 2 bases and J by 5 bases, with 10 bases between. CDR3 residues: CAWSPGGDQPQHF. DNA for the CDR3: TGTGCCTGGAGTCCCGGAGGGGATCAGCCCCAGCATTTT.

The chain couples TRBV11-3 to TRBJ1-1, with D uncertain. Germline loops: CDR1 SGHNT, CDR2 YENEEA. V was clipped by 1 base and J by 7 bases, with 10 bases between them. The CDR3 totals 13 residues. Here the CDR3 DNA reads TGTGCCAGCAGCTTAGGGCCCGGGAGTGAAGCTTTCTTT. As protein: CASSLGPGSEAFF.

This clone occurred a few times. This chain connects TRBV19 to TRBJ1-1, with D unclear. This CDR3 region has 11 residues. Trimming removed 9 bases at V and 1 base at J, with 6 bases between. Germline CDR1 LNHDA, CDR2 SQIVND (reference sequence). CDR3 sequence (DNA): TGTGCCAGCGAACAGAACACTGAAGCTTTCTTT. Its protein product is CASEQNTEAFF.

CDR3 residues: CASSSGQGKVYEQYF. CDR3 in DNA: TGTGCCAGCAGCTCGGGACAGGGAAAGGTTTACGAGCAGTACTTC. V usage is TRBV7-6 and J usage is TRBJ2-7; 9 bases line up with TRBD1. V lost 4 bases to trimming and J lost 4 bases; unmatched junction nucleotides: 8. CDR1 is SGHVS, CDR2 FNYEAQ, per germline. CDR3 size: 15 residues.

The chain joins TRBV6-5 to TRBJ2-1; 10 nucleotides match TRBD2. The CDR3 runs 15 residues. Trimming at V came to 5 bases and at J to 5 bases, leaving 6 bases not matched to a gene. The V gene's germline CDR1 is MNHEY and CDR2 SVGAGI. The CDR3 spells CASSNGLADNNEQFF. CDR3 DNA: TGTGCCAGCAGTAACGGACTAGCGGATAACAATGAGCAGTTCTTC.

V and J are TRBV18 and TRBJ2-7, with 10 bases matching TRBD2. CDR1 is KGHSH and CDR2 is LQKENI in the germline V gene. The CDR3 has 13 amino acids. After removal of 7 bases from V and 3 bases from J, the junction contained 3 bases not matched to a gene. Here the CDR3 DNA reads TGTGCCAGCTTGGAGCGGGAGGGCTACGAGCAGTACTTC. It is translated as CASLEREGYEQYF.

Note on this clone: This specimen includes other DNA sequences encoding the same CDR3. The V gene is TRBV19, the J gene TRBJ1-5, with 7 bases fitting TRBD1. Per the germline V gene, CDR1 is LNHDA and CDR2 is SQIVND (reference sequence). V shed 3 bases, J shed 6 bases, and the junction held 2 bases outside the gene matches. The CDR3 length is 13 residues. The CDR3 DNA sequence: TGTGCCAGTAGTATCCAGGGGGGTCAGCCCCAGCATTTT. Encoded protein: CASSIQGGQPQHF.

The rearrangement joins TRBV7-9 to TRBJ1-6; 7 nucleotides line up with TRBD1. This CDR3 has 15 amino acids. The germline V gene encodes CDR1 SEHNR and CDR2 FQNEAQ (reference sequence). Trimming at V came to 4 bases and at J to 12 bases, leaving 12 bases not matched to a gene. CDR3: CASSSRTGPRGPLHF. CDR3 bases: TGTGCCAGCAGCTCCCGGACAGGCCCCAGGGGACCCCTCCACTTT.

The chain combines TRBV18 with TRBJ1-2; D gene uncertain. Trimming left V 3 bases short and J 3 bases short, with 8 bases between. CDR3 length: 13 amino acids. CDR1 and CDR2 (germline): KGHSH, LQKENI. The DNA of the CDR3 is TGTGCCAGCTCACCTTCCCGAGACTATGGCTACACCTTC. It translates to CASSPSRDYGYTF.

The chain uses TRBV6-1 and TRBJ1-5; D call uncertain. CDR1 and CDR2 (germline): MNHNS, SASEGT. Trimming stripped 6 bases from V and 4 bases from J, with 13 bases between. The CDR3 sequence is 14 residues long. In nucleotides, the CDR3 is TGTGCCAGCAGCGTGGCGGGTTGGAATCAGCCCCAGCATTTT. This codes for CASSVAGWNQPQHF.

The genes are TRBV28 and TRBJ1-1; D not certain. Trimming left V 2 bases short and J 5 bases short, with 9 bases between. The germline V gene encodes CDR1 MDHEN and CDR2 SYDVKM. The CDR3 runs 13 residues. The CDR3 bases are TGTGCCAGCAGTTTAAGAGGGTCGACTGAAGCTTTCTTT. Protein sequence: CASSLRGSTEAFF.

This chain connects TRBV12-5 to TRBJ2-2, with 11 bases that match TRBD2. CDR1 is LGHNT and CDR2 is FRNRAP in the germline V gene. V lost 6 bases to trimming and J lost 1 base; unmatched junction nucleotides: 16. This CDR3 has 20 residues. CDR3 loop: CASGRVGLAGGIGNTGELFF. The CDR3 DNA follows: TGTGCTAGTGGCAGGGTTGGGCTAGCGGGAGGCATAGGGAACACCGGGGAGCTGTTTTTT. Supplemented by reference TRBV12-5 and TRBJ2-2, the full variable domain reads DARVTQTPRHKVTEMGQEVTMRCQPILGHNTVFWYRQTMMQGLELLAYFRNRAPLDDSGMPKDRFSAEMPDATLATLKIQPSEPRDSAVYFCASGRVGLAGGIGNTGELFFGEGSRLTVL.

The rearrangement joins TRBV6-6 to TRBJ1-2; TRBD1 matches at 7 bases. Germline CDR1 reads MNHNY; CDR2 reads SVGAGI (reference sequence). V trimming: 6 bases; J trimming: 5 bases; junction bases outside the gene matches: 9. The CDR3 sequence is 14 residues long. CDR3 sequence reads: CASRPGQNIYGYTF. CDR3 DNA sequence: TGTGCCAGCAGACCGGGACAGAATATTTATGGCTACACCTTC.

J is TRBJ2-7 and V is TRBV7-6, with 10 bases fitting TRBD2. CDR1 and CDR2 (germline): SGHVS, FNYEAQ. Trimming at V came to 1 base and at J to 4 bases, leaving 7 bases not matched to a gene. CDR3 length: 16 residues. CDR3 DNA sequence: TGTGCCAGCAGCTTAGACTTTAGCGGGAGGACGTACGAGCAGTACTTC. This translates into CASSLDFSGRTYEQYF.

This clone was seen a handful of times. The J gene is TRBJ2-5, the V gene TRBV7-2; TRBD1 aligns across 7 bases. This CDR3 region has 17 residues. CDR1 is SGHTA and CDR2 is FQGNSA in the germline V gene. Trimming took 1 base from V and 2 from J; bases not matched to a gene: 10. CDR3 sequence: CASSLGQGFGIQETQYF. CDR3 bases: TGTGCCAGCAGCTTAGGACAGGGATTCGGGATACAAGAGACCCAGTACTTC. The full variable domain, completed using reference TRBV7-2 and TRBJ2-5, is GAGVSQSPSNKVTEKGKDVELRCDPISGHTALYWYRQSLGQGLEFLIYFQGNSAPDKSGLPSDRFSAERTGGSVSTLTIQRTQQEDSAVYLCASSLGQGFGIQETQYFGPGTRLLVL.

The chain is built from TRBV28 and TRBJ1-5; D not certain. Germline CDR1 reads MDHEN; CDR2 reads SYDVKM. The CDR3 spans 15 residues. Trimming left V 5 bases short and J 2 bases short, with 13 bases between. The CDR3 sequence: CASSPGSRGNQPQHF. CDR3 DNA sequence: TGTGCCAGCAGTCCGGGAAGTCGGGGCAATCAGCCCCAGCATTTT.

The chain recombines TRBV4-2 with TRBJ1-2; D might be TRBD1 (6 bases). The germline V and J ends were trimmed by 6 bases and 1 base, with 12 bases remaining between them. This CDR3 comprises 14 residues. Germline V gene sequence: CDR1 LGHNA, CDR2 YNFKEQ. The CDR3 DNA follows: TGTGCCAGCAGTTTTTCGGACAGTAACTATGGCTACACCTTC. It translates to CASSFSDSNYGYTF.